Below, one TCR beta chain is given with its context. What it binds is not known. It was with 60 Vbeta and 13 Jbeta primers that the PCR ran. The table came from immunoSEQ multiplex PCR; TCRdb's copy has only in-frame clones and leaves some out. The sample lists some 130,000 clones, under 90% occurring once. The sample belongs to a study of cytomegalovirus exposure and HLA in healthy donors. Points from the study as a whole: Both high specificity and high sensitivity reportedly marked the classifier's diagnosis of cytomegalovirus status. What a later analysis showed was that several of the most significant clusters appeared linked to common viral pathogens.

The CDR3 contains 16 residues. The clonotype was recovered from a woman between 35 and 50 years old in good health and CMV-seronegative. The chain couples TRBV21-1 to TRBJ2-1; the D call of TRBD1 is as the table states it, not checked on the DNA. TRBV21-1 is a pseudogene locus. Sequencing was performed on PBMCs. CDR3 DNA sequence: TGTGCCAGCAGCAAAGGGGACAGGGTAGGGGACAATGAGCAGTTCTTC. It specifies CASSKGDRVGDNEQFF.